This TCR beta chain was documented in a study of Ad26.COV2.S vaccination and SARS-CoV-2 variants. The study's findings and limits: Vaccine recipients showed a spike-specific TCR breadth that was higher than in placebo recipients. Marked by substantial breadth, spike-specific CD8+ and CD4+ T cell responses were reportedly seen after vaccination. Non-spike TCR breadth showed similarity between vaccine and placebo recipients. Assessments of TCR breadth and depth may have underestimated the total T cell responses.

A word on this clone: Its cognate antigen is unknown.

Data came from immunoSEQ multiplex PCR; TCRdb stores just in-frame clones and leaves some out. Here the sample spans about 180,000 clones, roughly 85% being singletons. The CDR3 totals 12 residues. The ends were cut back, 1 base at V and 13 bases at J, with 8 bases in the middle. From germline, CDR1 is SNHLY and CDR2 FYNNEI. The sequencing here drew on peripheral blood, taken after recovery from COVID-19. The TCR sequence derives from a human donor who had recovered from COVID-19. The rearrangement links TRBV2 to TRBJ1-6; D is ambiguous. The CDR3 protein is CASSEEAGPLHF. The CDR3 nucleotides are TGTGCCAGCAGTGAAGAGGCCGGTCCCCTCCACTTT.